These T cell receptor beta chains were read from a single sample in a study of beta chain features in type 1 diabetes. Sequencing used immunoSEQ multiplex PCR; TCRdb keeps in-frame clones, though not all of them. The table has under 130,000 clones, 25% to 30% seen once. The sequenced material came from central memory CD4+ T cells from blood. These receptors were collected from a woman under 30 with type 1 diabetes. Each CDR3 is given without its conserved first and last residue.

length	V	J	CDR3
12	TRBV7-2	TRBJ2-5	ASSPGTGRETQY
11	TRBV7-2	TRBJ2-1	ASSFRQRNEQF
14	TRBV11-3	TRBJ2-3	ASSLLASGSADTQY
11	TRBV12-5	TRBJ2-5	ASGWGSQETQY
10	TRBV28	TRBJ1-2	ASTPTDGGYT
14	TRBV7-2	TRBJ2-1	ASSPRLAGGRNEQF
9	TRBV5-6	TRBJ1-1	ASSSRVEAF
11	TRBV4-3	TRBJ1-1	ASSQEQVTEAF
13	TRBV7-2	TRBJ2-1	ASKIGGASYNEQF
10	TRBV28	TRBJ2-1	ASSRQRGEQF
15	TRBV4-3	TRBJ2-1	ASSQVIAGGLSNEQF
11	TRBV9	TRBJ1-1	ASSRPVNTEAF
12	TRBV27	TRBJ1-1	ASSWSGAGTEAF
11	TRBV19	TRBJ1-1	ASSTTGEIEAF
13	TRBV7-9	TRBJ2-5	ASSPRDSYQETQY
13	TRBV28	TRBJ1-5	ASSLIQGGNQPQH
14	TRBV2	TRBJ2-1	ASRWRLDSSYNEQF
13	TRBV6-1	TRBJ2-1	ASSGHREPRNEQF
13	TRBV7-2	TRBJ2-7	ASSLAALVSYEQY
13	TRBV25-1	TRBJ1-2	ASSEYAGPDYGYT
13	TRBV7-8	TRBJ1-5	ASSSEGKGNQPQH
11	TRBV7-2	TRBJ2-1	ASSSTGGNEQF
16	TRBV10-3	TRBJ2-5	AIGQGGGRAPGQETQY
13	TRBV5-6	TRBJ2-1	ASSFLQGTYNEQF
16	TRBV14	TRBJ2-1	ASSQGVLGGKVYNEQF
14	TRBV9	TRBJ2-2	ASSASGTGGSGELF
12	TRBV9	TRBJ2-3	ASSGTGNTDTQY
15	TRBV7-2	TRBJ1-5	ASSLGRGRQGGQPQH
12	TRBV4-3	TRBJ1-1	ASSHLTDNTEAF
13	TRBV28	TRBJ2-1	ASSSPGGKLNEQF
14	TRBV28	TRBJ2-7	ASSLARLAGTYEQY
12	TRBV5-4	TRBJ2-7	ASRAGQELYEQY